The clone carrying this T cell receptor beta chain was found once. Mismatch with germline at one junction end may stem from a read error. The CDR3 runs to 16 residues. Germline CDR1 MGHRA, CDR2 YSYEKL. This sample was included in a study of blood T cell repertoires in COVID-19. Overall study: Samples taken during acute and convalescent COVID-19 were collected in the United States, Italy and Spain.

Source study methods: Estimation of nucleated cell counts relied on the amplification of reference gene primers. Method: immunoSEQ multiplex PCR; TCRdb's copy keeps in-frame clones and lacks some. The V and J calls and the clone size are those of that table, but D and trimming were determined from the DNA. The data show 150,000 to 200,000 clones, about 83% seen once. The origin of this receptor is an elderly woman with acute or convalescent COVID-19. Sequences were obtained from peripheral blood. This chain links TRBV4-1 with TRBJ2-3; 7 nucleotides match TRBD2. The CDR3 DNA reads TGCGCCAGCAGTCAAGGATCAGCGGGGCGAGCAGATACGCAGTATTTT. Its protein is CASSQGSAGRADTQYF.